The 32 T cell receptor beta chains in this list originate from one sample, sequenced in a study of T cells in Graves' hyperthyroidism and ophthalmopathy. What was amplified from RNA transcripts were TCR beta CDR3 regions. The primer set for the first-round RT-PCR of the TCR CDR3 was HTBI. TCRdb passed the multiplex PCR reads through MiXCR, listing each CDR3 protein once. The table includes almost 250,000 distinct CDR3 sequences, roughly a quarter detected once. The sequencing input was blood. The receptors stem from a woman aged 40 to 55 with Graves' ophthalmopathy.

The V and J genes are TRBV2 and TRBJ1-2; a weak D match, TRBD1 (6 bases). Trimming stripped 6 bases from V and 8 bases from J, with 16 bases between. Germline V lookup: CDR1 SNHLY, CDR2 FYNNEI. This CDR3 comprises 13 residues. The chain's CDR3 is CASRGTSLGGYTF. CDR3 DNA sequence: TGTGCCAGCAGAGGGACATCTTTGGGCGGCTACACCTTC.

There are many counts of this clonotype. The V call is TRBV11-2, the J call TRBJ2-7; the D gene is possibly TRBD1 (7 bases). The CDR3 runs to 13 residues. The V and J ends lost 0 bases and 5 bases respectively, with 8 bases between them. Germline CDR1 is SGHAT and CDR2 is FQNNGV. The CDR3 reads CASSLDRGDEQYF. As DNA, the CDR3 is TGTGCCAGCAGCTTAGACAGGGGGGACGAGCAGTACTTC.

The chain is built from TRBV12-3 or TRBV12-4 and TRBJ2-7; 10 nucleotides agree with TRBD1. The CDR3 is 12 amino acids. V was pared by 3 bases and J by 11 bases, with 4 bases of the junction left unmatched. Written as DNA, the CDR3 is TGTGCCAGCAGTTTGGGAGGACAGGGGGAGTACTTC. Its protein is CASSLGGQGEYF.

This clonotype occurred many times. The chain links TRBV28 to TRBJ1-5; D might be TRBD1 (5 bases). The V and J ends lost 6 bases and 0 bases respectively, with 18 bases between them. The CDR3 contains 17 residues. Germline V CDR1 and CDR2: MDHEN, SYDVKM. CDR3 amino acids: CASSSGTPLYSNQPQHF. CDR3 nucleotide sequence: TGTGCCAGCAGCTCCGGGACGCCACTTTATAGCAATCAGCCCCAGCATTTT.

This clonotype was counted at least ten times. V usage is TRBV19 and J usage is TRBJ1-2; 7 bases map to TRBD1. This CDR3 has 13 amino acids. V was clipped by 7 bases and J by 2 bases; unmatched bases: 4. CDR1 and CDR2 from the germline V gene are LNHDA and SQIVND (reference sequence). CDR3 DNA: TGTGCCAGTAACAGGGGCTACAACTATGGCTACACCTTC. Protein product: CASNRGYNYGYTF. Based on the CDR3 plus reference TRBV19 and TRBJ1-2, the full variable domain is DGGITQSPKYLFRKEGQNVTLSCEQNLNHDAMYWYRQDPGQGLRLIYYSQIVNDFQKGDIAEGYSVSREKKESFPLTVTSAQKNPTAFYLCASNRGYNYGYTFGSGTRLTVV.

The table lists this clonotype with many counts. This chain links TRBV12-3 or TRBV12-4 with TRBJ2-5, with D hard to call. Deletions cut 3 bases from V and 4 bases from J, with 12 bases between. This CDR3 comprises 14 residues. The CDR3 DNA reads TGTGCCAGCAGTTTCCGAGGATTCGGAGAGACCCAGTACTTC. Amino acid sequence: CASSFRGFGETQYF.

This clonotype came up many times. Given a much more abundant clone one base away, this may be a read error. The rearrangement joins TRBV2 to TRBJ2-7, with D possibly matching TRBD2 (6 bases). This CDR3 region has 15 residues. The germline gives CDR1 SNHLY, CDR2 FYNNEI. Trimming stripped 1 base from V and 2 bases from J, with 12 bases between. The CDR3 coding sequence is TGTGCCAGCAGTGAAGGGTCAGGAGGGACCTACGAGCAGTACTTC. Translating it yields CASSEGSGGTYEQYF.

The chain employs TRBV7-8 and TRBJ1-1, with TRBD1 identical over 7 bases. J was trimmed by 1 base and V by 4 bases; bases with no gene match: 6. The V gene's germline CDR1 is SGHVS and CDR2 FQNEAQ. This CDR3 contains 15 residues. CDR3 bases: TGTGCCAGCAGCTCTCGACAGGGATCGAACACTGAAGCTTTCTTT. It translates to CASSSRQGSNTEAFF.

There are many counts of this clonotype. The CDR3 loop is CASSGRYQETQYF. CDR3 sequence (DNA): TGTGCCAGCAGCGGGAGGTACCAAGAGACCCAGTACTTC. The chain uses TRBV7-9 and TRBJ2-5; TRBD2 might be the D (6 bases). The germline CDR1 and CDR2 sequences are SEHNR and FQNEAQ (reference sequence). The CDR3 covers 13 residues. The V and J ends lost 5 bases and 0 bases respectively, with 7 bases between them.

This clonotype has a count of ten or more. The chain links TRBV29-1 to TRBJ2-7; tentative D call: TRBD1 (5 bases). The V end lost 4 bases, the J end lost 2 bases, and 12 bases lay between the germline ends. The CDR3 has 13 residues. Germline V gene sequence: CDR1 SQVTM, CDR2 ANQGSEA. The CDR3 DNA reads TGCAGCGTTGTAGGGCAGGGAACCTACGAGCAGTACTTC. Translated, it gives CSVVGQGTYEQYF.

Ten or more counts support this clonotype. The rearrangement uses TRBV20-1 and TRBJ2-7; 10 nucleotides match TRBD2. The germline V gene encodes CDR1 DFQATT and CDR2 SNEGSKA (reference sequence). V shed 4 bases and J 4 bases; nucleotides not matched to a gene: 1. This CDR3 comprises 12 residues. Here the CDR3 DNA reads TGCAGTGCTACTAGCGGGAGTTACGAGCAGTACTTC. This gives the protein CSATSGSYEQYF.

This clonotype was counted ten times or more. The CDR3 nucleotides are TGTGCCAGCAGTCGAGGACAGGTCGGGAGTCAGCCCCAGCATTTT. This sequence encodes CASSRGQVGSQPQHF. The chain employs TRBV28 and TRBJ1-5; 7 positions agree with TRBD1. This CDR3 has 15 amino acids. Germline V gene data show CDR1 as MDHEN and CDR2 as SYDVKM. Trimming cost V 5 bases and J 6 bases; bases outside gene matches: 10.

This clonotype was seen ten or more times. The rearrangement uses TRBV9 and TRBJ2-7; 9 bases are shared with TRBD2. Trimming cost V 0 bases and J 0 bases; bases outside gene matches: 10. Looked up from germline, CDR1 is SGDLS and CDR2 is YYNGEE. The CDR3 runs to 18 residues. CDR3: CASSVAAGGPSASYEQYF. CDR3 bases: TGTGCCAGCAGCGTAGCGGCGGGAGGGCCAAGTGCCTCCTACGAGCAGTACTTC.

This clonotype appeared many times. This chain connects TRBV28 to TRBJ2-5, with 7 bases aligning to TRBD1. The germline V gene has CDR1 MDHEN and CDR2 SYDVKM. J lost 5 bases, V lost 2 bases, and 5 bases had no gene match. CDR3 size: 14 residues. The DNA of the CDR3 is TGTGCCAGCAGTTTAGAAGGGGGCGCGGAGACCCAGTACTTC. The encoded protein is CASSLEGGAETQYF.

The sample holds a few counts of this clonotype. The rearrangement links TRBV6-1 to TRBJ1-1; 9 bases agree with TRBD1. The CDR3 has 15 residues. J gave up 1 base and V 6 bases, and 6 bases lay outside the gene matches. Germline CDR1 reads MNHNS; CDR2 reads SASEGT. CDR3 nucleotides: TGTGCCAGCAGCGAGAGGACAGGGGCGAACACTGAAGCTTTCTTT. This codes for CASSERTGANTEAFF.

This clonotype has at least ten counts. Written as DNA, the CDR3 is TGTGCCAGCAGTTTATATTTCCCCCGACGGGACCGCAATCCGAACTATGGCTACACCTTC. Translating gives CASSLYFPRRDRNPNYGYTF. The chain combines TRBV28 with TRBJ1-2, with D possibly being TRBD1 (5 bases). Germline assignment: CDR1 MDHEN and CDR2 SYDVKM. CDR3 length equals 20 residues. Deletions cut 1 base from V and 2 bases from J, with 26 bases between.

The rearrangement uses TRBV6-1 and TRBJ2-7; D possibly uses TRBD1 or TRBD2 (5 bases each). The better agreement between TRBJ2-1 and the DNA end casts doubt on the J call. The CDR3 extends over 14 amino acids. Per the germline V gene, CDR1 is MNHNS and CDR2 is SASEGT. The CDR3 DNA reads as TGTGCCAGCAGGGGGAGAGGGGTCTCCTACGAGCAGTTCTTC. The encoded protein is CASRGRGVSYEQFF.

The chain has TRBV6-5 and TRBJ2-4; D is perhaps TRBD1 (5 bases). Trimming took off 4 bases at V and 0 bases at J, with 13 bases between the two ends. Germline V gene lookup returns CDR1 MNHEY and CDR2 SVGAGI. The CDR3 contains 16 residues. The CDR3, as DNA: TGTGCCAGCAGTTCCCCGCGACAGTTAGCCAAAAACATTCAGTACTTC. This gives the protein CASSSPRQLAKNIQYF.

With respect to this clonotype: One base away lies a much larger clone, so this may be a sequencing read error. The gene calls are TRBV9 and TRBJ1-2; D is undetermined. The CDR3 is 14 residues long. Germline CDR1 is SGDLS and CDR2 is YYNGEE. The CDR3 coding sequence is TGTGCCAACAGCCCTACTTTCGGGGTCGGTGGCTACACCTTC. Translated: CANSPTFGVGGYTF.

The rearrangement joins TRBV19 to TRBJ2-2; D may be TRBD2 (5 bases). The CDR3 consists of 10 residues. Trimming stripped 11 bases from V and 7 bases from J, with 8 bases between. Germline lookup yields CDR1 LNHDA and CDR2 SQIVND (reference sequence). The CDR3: CAVAGGELFF. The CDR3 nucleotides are TGTGCCGTCGCGGGCGGGGAGCTGTTTTTT.

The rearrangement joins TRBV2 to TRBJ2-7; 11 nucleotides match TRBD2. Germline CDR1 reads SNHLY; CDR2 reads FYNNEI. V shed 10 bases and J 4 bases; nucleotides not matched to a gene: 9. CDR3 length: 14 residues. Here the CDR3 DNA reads TGTGCCAACAGCGCTACTAGCGGGAGTTACGAGCAGTACTTC. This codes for CANSATSGSYEQYF.

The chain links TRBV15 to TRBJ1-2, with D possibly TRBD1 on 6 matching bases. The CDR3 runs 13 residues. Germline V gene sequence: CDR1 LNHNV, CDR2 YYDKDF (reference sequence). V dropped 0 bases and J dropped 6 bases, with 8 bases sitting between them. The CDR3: CATSREEGDGYTF. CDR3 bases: TGTGCCACCAGCAGAGAAGAGGGGGATGGCTACACCTTC.

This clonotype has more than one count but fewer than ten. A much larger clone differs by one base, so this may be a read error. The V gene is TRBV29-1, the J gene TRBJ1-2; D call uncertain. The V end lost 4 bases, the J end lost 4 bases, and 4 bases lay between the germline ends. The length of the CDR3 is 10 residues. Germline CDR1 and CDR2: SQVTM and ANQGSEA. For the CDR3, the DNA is TGCAGCGTTGCCAGCTATGGCTACACCTTC. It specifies CSVASYGYTF.

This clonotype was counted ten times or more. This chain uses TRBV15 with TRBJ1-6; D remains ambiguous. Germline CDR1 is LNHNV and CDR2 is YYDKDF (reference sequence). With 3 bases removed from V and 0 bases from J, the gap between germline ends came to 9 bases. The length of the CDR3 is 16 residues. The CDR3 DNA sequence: TGTGCCACCAGCAGTGGGATCAGCTCCTATAATTCACCCCTCCACTTT. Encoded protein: CATSSGISSYNSPLHF. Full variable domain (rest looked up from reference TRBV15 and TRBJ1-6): DAMVIQNPRYQVTQFGKPVTLSCSQTLNHNVMYWYQQKSSQAPKLLFHYYDKDFNNEADTPDNFQSRRPNTSFCFLDIRSPGLGDTAMYLCATSSGISSYNSPLHFGNGTRLTVT.

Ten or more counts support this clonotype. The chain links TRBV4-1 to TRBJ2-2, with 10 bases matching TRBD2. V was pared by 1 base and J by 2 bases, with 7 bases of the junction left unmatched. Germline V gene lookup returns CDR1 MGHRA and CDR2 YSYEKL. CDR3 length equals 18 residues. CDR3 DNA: TGCGCCAGCAGCCAAGCGAGGAGCGGGAGGGCCAACACCGGGGAGCTGTTTTTT. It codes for CASSQARSGRANTGELFF.

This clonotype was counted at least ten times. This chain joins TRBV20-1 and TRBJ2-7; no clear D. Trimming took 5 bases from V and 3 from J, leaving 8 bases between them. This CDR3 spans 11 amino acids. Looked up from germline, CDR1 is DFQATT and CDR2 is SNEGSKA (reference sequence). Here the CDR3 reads CSAGTVYEQYF. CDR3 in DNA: TGCAGTGCTGGAACAGTCTACGAGCAGTACTTC.

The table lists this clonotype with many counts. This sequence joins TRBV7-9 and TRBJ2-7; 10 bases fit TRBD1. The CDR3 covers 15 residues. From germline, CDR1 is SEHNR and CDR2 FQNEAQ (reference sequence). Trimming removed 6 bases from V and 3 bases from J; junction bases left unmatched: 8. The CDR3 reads CASRGGTGVSYEQYF. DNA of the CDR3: TGTGCCAGCAGGGGCGGGACAGGGGTCAGCTACGAGCAGTACTTC. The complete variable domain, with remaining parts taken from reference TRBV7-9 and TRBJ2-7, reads DTGVSQNPRHKITKRGQNVTFRCDPISEHNRLYWYRQTLGQGPEFLTYFQNEAQLEKSRLLSDRFSAERPKGSFSTLEIQRTEQGDSAMYLCASRGGTGVSYEQYFGPGTRLTVT.

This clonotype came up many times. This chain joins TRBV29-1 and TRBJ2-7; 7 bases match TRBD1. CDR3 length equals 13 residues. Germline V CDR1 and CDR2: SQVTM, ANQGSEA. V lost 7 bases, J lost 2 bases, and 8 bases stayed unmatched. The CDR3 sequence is CSGNDRDTYEQYF. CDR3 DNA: TGCAGCGGTAATGACAGGGACACCTACGAGCAGTACTTC.

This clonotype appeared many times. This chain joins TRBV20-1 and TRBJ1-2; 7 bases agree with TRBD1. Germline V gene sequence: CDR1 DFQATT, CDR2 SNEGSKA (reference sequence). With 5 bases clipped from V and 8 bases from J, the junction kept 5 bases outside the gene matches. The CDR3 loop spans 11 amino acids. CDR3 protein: CSADRVGGYTF. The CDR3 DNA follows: TGCAGTGCTGACAGGGTAGGAGGCTACACCTTC.

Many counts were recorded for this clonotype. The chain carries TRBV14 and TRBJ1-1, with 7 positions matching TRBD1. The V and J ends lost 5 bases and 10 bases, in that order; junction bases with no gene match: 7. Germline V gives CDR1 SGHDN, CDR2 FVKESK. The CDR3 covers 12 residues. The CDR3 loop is CASSIDRARAFF. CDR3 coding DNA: TGTGCCAGCAGCATCGACAGGGCCCGAGCTTTCTTT. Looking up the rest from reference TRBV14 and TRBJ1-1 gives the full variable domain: EAGVTQFPSHSVIEKGQTVTLRCDPISGHDNLYWYRRVMGKEIKFLLHFVKESKQDESGMPNNRFLAERTGGTYSTLKVQPAELEDSGVYFCASSIDRARAFFGQGTRLTVV.

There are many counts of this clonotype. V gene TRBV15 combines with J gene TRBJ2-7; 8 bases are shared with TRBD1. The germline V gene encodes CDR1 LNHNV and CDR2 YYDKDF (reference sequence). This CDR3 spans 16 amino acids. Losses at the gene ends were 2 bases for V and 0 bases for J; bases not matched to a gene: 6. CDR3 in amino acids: CATSRPRGQISYEQYF. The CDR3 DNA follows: TGTGCCACCAGCAGACCCAGGGGGCAAATCTCCTACGAGCAGTACTTC.

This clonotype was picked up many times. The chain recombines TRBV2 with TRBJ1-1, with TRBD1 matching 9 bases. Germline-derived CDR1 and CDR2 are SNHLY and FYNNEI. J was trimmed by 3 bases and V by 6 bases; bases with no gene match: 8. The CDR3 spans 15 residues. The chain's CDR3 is CASSGTGPSYTEAFF. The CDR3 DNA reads TGTGCCAGCAGCGGGACAGGGCCTTCTTACACTGAAGCTTTCTTT.